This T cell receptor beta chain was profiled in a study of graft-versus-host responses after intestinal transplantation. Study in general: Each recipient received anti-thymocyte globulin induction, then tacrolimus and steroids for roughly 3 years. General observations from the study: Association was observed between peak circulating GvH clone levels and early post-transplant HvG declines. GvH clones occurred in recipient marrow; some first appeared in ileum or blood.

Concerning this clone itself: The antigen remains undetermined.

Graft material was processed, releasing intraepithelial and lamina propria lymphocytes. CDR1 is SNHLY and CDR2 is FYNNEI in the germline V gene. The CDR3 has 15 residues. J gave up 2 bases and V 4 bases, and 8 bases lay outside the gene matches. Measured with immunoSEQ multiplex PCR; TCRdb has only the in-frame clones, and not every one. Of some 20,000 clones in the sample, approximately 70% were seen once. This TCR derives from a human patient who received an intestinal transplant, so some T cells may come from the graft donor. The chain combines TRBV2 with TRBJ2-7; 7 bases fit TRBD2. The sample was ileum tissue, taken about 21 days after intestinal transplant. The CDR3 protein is CASSAGGRVTYEQYF. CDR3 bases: TGTGCCAGCAGTGCGGGAGGACGGGTCACCTACGAGCAGTACTTC.